This T cell receptor (beta chain) was captured in a study of shared clonotypes between healthy human individuals. Study outcomes and limitations: Since donors were few, the genetic and exposure-history diversity represented was limited. Clonotype sharing among donors, it was expected, would be affected by sequencing depth.

A deep-level run was used for the assay. Sorted subsets were amplified in replicate PCRs using 200 ng DNA, roughly 30,000 T cell genomes. Here immunoSEQ multiplex PCR was the method, and the copy in TCRdb shows in-frame clones only, minus some. Here the sample spans more than 2 million clones, about 94% being singletons. The V gene end was trimmed by 3 bases and the J gene end by 0 bases; junction bases not matched to a gene: 10. The CDR3 covers 18 residues. Germline V lookup: CDR1 MNHNS, CDR2 SASEGT. About this clone: Its cognate antigen is unknown.

The source is a man aged 18 to 29 in good health. The chain has TRBV6-1 and TRBJ2-3; TRBD2 matches at 9 bases. Material for sequencing was naive CD4+ T cells sorted from blood. Subset in this sample: CD45RA+ positively selected. CDR3 coding DNA: TGTGCCAGCAGTGACCTAGCGGGGCGACGTACTAGCACAGATACGCAGTATTTT. Its translation: CASSDLAGRRTSTDTQYF.